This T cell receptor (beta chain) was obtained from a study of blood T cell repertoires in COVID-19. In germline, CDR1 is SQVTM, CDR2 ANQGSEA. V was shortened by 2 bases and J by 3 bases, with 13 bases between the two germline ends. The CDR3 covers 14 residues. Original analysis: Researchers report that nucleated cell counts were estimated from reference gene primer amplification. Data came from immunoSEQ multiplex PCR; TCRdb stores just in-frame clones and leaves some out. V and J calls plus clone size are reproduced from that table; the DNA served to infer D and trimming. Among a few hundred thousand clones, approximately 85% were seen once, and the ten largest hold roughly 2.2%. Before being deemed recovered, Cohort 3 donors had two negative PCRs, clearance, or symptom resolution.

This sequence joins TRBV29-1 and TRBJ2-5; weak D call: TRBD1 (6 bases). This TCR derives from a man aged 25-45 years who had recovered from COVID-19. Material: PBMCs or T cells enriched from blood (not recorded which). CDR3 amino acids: CSVEIRTEKETQYF. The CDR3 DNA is TGCAGCGTTGAAATCCGGACAGAAAAAGAGACCCAGTACTTC.